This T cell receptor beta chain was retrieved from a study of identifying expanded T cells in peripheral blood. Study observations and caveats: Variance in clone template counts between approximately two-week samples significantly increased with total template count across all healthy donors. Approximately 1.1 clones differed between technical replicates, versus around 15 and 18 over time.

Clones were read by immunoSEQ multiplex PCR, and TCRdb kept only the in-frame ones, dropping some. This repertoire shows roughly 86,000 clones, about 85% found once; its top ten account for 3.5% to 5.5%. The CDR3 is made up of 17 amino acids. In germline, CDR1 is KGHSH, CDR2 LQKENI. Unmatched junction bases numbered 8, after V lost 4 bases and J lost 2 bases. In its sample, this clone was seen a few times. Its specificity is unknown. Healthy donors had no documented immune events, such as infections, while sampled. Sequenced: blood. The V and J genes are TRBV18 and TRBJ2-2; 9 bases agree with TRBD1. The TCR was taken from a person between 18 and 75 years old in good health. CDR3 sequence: CASSRDRALFNTGELFF. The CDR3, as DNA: TGTGCCAGCTCACGGGACAGGGCCCTCTTTAACACCGGGGAGCTGTTTTTT.